These 28 T cell receptor beta chains originate from one sample sequenced in a study of cytomegalovirus exposure and HLA in healthy donors. PCR employed 60 Vbeta and 13 Jbeta primers. Assay: immunoSEQ multiplex PCR; the TCRdb copy retains only in-frame clones and omits some. The table shows some 120,000 clones, with about 83% occurring only once. The sample was PBMCs. The receptors here all came from a female donor in good health and CMV-seronegative.

The chain joins TRBV2 to TRBJ1-2, with D perhaps TRBD1 (5 bases). This CDR3 is built from 15 residues. Germline V gene sequence: CDR1 SNHLY, CDR2 FYNNEI. V lost 0 bases to trimming and J lost 5 bases, with 13 bases between them. CDR3 sequence reads: CASSEAEVGGYGYTF. Written as DNA, the CDR3 is TGTGCCAGCAGTGAAGCCGAGGTGGGGGGGTATGGCTACACCTTC.

This chain uses TRBV5-4 with TRBJ2-3, with D unclear. Deletions cut 1 base from V and 0 bases from J, with 3 bases between. Per the germline V gene, CDR1 is SGHNT and CDR2 is YYREEE (reference sequence). The CDR3 consists of 13 residues. CDR3 sequence: CASSLTSTDTQYF. CDR3 DNA sequence: TGTGCCAGCAGCTTGACTAGCACAGATACGCAGTATTTT.

The CDR3 region is CASREGQGARNEQFF. Written as DNA, the CDR3 is TGTGCCAGCAGGGAGGGTCAGGGGGCGCGTAATGAGCAGTTCTTC. The rearrangement uses TRBV2 and TRBJ2-1; 8 bases are shared with TRBD1. V dropped 6 bases and J dropped 7; count of bases not matched to a gene: 11. The CDR3 runs 15 residues. Germline CDR1 and CDR2: SNHLY and FYNNEI. Drawing the rest from reference TRBV2 and TRBJ2-1, the complete variable domain is EPEVTQTPSHQVTQMGQEVILRCVPISNHLYFYWYRQILGQKVEFLVSFYNNEISEKSEIFDDQFSVERPDGSNFTLKIRSTKLEDSAMYFCASREGQGARNEQFFGPGTRLTVL.

V gene TRBV5-4 combines with J gene TRBJ2-2; 8 positions agree with TRBD2. With V trimmed by 5 bases and J by 6 bases, 9 bases remained unmatched. The CDR3 length is 15 residues. The germline V gene has CDR1 SGHNT and CDR2 YYREEE (reference sequence). CDR3 amino acids: CASSDKRGKSGELFF. CDR3 bases: TGTGCCAGCAGTGACAAGCGGGGGAAGTCCGGGGAGCTGTTTTTT.

The V call is TRBV7-9, the J call TRBJ2-7; the D gene is possibly TRBD1 (6 bases). Germline V gene sequence: CDR1 SEHNR, CDR2 FQNEAQ (reference sequence). The CDR3 has 11 amino acids. Deletions cut 1 base from V and 10 bases from J, with 8 bases between. In DNA, the CDR3 is TGTGCCAGCAGCTTAGACAGGGATCAGTACTTC. This gives the protein CASSLDRDQYF. Drawing the rest from reference TRBV7-9 and TRBJ2-7, the complete variable domain is DTGVSQNPRHKITKRGQNVTFRCDPISEHNRLYWYRQTLGQGPEFLTYFQNEAQLEKSRLLSDRFSAERPKGSFSTLEIQRTEQGDSAMYLCASSLDRDQYFGPGTRLTVT.

This clone was counted a few times. V and J are TRBV4-1 and TRBJ2-2; no reliable D call. This CDR3 region has 14 residues. Between the trimmed V and J ends, which lost 1 base and 3 bases, there was a span of 6 bases. Germline CDR1 reads MGHRA; CDR2 reads YSYEKL. This CDR3 reads CASSQGGYTGELFF. CDR3 bases: TGCGCCAGCAGCCAAGGCGGATACACCGGGGAGCTGTTTTTT.

The chain uses TRBV9 and TRBJ2-5, with TRBD1 as a possible D gene (5 bases). The J call could be wrong; TRBJ2-7 is a better fit for the DNA end. Germline assignment: CDR1 SGDLS and CDR2 YYNGEE. The CDR3 length is 13 residues. CDR3 in DNA: TGTGCCAGCAGCGTAGCAGGGTCCTACGAGCAGTACTTC. Its protein product is CASSVAGSYEQYF.

The chain employs TRBV7-9 and TRBJ1-1, with 9 bases aligning to TRBD1. The junction had 2 bases not matched to a gene; V was cut back by 1 base and J by 2 bases. CDR1 and CDR2 (germline): SEHNR, FQNEAQ (reference sequence). The length of the CDR3 is 15 residues. The CDR3 loop reads CASSLEGQGNTEAFF. The CDR3 bases are TGTGCCAGCAGCTTAGAGGGACAGGGCAACACTGAAGCTTTCTTT. Variable domain in full (rest from reference TRBV7-9 and TRBJ1-1): DTGVSQNPRHKITKRGQNVTFRCDPISEHNRLYWYRQTLGQGPEFLTYFQNEAQLEKSRLLSDRFSAERPKGSFSTLEIQRTEQGDSAMYLCASSLEGQGNTEAFFGQGTRLTVV.

The chain combines TRBV30 with TRBJ2-3, with D uncertain. Germline CDR1 and CDR2: GTSNPN and SVGIG (reference sequence). The CDR3 consists of 12 residues. The germline V and J ends were trimmed by 4 bases and 0 bases, with 5 bases remaining between them. The CDR3 loop reads CAWTRSTDTQYF. CDR3 coding DNA: TGTGCCTGGACCAGGAGCACAGATACGCAGTATTTT. Variable domain in full (rest from reference TRBV30 and TRBJ2-3): SQTIHQWPATLVQPVGSPLSLECTVEGTSNPNLYWYRQAAGRGLQLLFYSVGIGQISSEVPQNLSASRPQDRQFILSSKKLLLSDSGFYLCAWTRSTDTQYFGPGTRLTVL.

The rearrangement links TRBV4-3 to TRBJ2-7; TRBD1 matches at 9 bases. Germline V gene sequence: CDR1 LGHNA, CDR2 YSLEER. This CDR3 region has 13 residues. J was trimmed by 3 bases and V by 3 bases; bases with no gene match: 0. The CDR3 nucleotides are TGCGCCAGCAGCCAGACAGGGGGCTACGAGCAGTACTTC. This translates into CASSQTGGYEQYF.

The CDR3 DNA sequence: TGCGCCAGCAGCTTGCTAGCGGGAGACATTCAGTACTTC. Its translation is CASSLLAGDIQYF. The chain carries TRBV5-1 and TRBJ2-4; 10 positions agree with TRBD2. CDR1 and CDR2 from the germline V gene are SGHRS and YFSETQ. The CDR3 is made up of 13 amino acids. The junction had 0 bases not matched to a gene; V was cut back by 1 base and J by 8 bases. The full variable domain, with the rest looked up from reference TRBV5-1 and TRBJ2-4, is KAGVTQTPRYLIKTRGQQVTLSCSPISGHRSVSWYQQTPGQGLQFLFEYFSETQRNKGNFPGRFSGRQFSNSRSEMNVSTLELGDSALYLCASSLLAGDIQYFGAGTRLSVL.

This sequence joins TRBV9 and TRBJ2-5, with TRBD2 as a possible D gene (6 bases). This CDR3 has 14 residues. The V gene lost 0 bases and the J gene lost 4 bases, with 10 bases spanning the gap. Germline assignment: CDR1 SGDLS and CDR2 YYNGEE. This CDR3 reads CASSVEIAAETQYF. Written as DNA, the CDR3 is TGTGCCAGCAGCGTAGAAATAGCGGCAGAGACCCAGTACTTC. The whole variable domain, filled in from reference TRBV9 and TRBJ2-5, reads DSGVTQTPKHLITATGQRVTLRCSPRSGDLSVYWYQQSLDQGLQFLIQYYNGEERAKGNILERFSAQQFPDLHSELNLSSLELGDSALYFCASSVEIAAETQYFGPGTRLLVL.

The V gene is TRBV7-6, the J gene TRBJ2-1, with 7 bases aligning to TRBD2. The CDR3 is made up of 17 amino acids. Germline-derived CDR1 and CDR2 are SGHVS and FNYEAQ. The junction had 17 bases not matched to a gene; V was cut back by 5 bases and J by 7 bases. Here the CDR3 reads CASSADLIGTTGNEQFF. In DNA, the CDR3 is TGTGCCAGCAGCGCCGACCTAATCGGGACTACTGGGAATGAGCAGTTCTTC.

The chain has TRBV16 and TRBJ1-1; 7 nucleotides match TRBD1. This CDR3 is 13 amino acids long. Trimming cost V 3 bases and J 6 bases; bases outside gene matches: 4. CDR1 is KGHSY, CDR2 FQNENV, per germline. CDR3 residues: CASSQQGVAEAFF. CDR3 DNA sequence: TGTGCCAGCAGCCAGCAGGGGGTTGCTGAAGCTTTCTTT.

This rearrangement joins TRBV6-5 to TRBJ2-7; D call uncertain. V lost 1 base and J 5 bases, leaving 6 bases between the germline ends. From germline, CDR1 is MNHEY and CDR2 SVGAGI. The CDR3 consists of 12 residues. The CDR3 coding sequence is TGTGCCAGCAGTTACTTGGGCCACGAGCAGTACTTC. Translation gives CASSYLGHEQYF.

This chain joins TRBV5-6 and TRBJ1-3, with D uncertain. CDR1 and CDR2 from the germline V gene are SGHDT and YYEEEE. The CDR3 contains 14 residues. V lost 1 base to trimming and J lost 0 bases, with 5 bases between them. As DNA, the CDR3 is TGTGCCAGCAGCTTGTACAGCTCTGGAAACACCATATATTTT. This codes for CASSLYSSGNTIYF.

This clone has only a few counts. V usage is TRBV5-1 and J usage is TRBJ1-4, with 8 bases matching TRBD1. The CDR3 runs to 15 residues. Trimming cost V 3 bases and J 5 bases; bases outside gene matches: 6. CDR1 and CDR2 from the germline V gene are SGHRS and YFSETQ. The chain's CDR3 is CASSWRQGPNEKLFF. CDR3 DNA: TGCGCCAGCAGCTGGAGACAGGGGCCAAATGAAAAACTGTTTTTT.

The chain combines TRBV10-3 with TRBJ1-2; 10 bases are a match to TRBD1. Germline lookup yields CDR1 ENHRY and CDR2 SYGVKD. The ends lost 2 bases at V and 2 bases at J; junction bases unmatched: 2. This CDR3 has 15 amino acids. The CDR3 nucleotides are TGTGCCATCAGTGAGCCGGGACAGGGGAACTATGGCTACACCTTC. This encodes CAISEPGQGNYGYTF.

The gene calls are TRBV28 and TRBJ2-3; 7 nucleotides line up with TRBD2. Looked up from germline, CDR1 is MDHEN and CDR2 is SYDVKM. CDR3 length: 16 amino acids. The junction had 14 bases not matched to a gene; V was cut back by 10 bases and J by 1 base. DNA of the CDR3: TGTGCCACCGAAAACGGACTAGGATCGGGCACAGATACGCAGTATTTT. Its protein product is CATENGLGSGTDTQYF.

This clone was recorded a few times. The chain has TRBV27 and TRBJ2-1; 8 nucleotides line up with TRBD1. Germline values: CDR1 MNHEY, CDR2 SMNVEV (reference sequence). This CDR3 contains 14 residues. The V and J ends lost 2 bases and 7 bases, in that order; junction bases with no gene match: 4. As DNA, the CDR3 is TGTGCCAGCAGTTTAAGTACAGGGGGTAATGAGCAGTTCTTC. This codes for CASSLSTGGNEQFF.

The chain employs TRBV15 and TRBJ1-1; possible D gene TRBD1, 5 bases. V was shortened by 0 bases and J by 6 bases, with 8 bases between the two germline ends. The CDR3 is 13 amino acids. Germline values: CDR1 LNHNV, CDR2 YYDKDF (reference sequence). The DNA of the CDR3 is TGTGCCACCAGCAGAGACAGGGTTTCTGAAGCTTTCTTT. As protein: CATSRDRVSEAFF.

The rearrangement joins TRBV5-8 to TRBJ1-5; perhaps TRBD1 as D (5 bases). Germline assignment: CDR1 SGHTS and CDR2 YDEGEE. The CDR3 contains 15 residues. The germline V and J ends were trimmed by 4 bases and 7 bases, with 18 bases remaining between them. The CDR3 region is CASSLRSQGGQPQHF. In DNA form, the CDR3 reads TGTGCCAGCAGCCTCCGGTCGCAGGGTGGACAGCCCCAGCATTTT.

The CDR3 protein is CASSEAYTAEAFF. CDR3 DNA: TGTGCCAGCAGTGAAGCATATACAGCTGAAGCTTTCTTT. This rearrangement joins TRBV6-1 to TRBJ1-1; no firm D call. V lost 0 bases and J 6 bases, leaving 8 bases between the germline ends. Germline assignment: CDR1 MNHNS and CDR2 SASEGT. This CDR3 contains 13 residues.

V gene TRBV9 combines with J gene TRBJ2-1; 11 nucleotides match TRBD2. CDR1 is SGDLS and CDR2 is YYNGEE in the germline V gene. V gave up 2 bases and J gave up 9 bases; unmatched junction bases: 10. CDR3 length equals 16 residues. The CDR3 sequence is CASSVLSSGGQGEQFF. CDR3 DNA: TGTGCCAGCAGCGTCCTCTCTAGCGGGGGGCAGGGTGAGCAGTTCTTC. Drawing the rest from reference TRBV9 and TRBJ2-1, the complete variable domain is DSGVTQTPKHLITATGQRVTLRCSPRSGDLSVYWYQQSLDQGLQFLIQYYNGEERAKGNILERFSAQQFPDLHSELNLSSLELGDSALYFCASSVLSSGGQGEQFFGPGTRLTVL.

This rearrangement joins TRBV11-2 to TRBJ2-1, with D unresolved. This CDR3 is 14 amino acids long. Germline loops: CDR1 SGHAT, CDR2 FQNNGV. The V and J ends lost 0 bases and 4 bases respectively, with 7 bases between them. CDR3 DNA: TGTGCCAGCAGCTTAGAGCAGGTTTACAATGAGCAGTTCTTC. It codes for CASSLEQVYNEQFF. The full variable domain, completed using reference TRBV11-2 and TRBJ2-1, is EAGVAQSPRYKIIEKRQSVAFWCNPISGHATLYWYQQILGQGPKLLIQFQNNGVVDDSQLPKDRFSAERLKGVDSTLKIQPAKLEDSAVYLCASSLEQVYNEQFFGPGTRLTVL.

The chain carries TRBV7-6 and TRBJ2-2; 9 nucleotides align to TRBD2. Germline lookup yields CDR1 SGHVS and CDR2 FNYEAQ. This CDR3 comprises 16 residues. The V segment lost 1 base and the J segment 6 bases; nucleotides outside the gene matches: 6. DNA of the CDR3: TGTGCCAGCAGCTTAGGATGGACTAGCGCCCCCGGGGAGCTGTTTTTT. Translation gives CASSLGWTSAPGELFF. The whole variable domain, remainder taken from reference TRBV7-6 and TRBJ2-2, is GAGVSQSPRYKVTKRGQDVALRCDPISGHVSLYWYRQALGQGPEFLTYFNYEAQQDKSGLPNDRFSAERPEGSISTLTIQRTEQRDSAMYRCASSLGWTSAPGELFFGEGSRLTVL.

The chain has TRBV18 and TRBJ1-2; perhaps TRBD1 as D (6 bases). Trimming took 1 base from V and 4 from J, leaving 13 bases between them. The CDR3 length is 15 residues. From germline, CDR1 is KGHSH and CDR2 LQKENI. The DNA for the CDR3 is TGTGCCAGCTCACCACTGGCAGGGGAACTCTATGGCTACACCTTC. Its translation: CASSPLAGELYGYTF.

This chain links TRBV6-6 with TRBJ2-3; weak D call: TRBD2 (5 bases). The germline V gene has CDR1 MNHNY and CDR2 SVGAGI (reference sequence). CDR3 length: 16 residues. The germline V and J ends were trimmed by 7 bases and 0 bases, with 17 bases remaining between them. This chain's CDR3 is CASTPPSASSTDTQYF. Written as DNA, the CDR3 is TGTGCCAGCACCCCCCCGTCAGCTAGCAGCACAGATACGCAGTATTTT.